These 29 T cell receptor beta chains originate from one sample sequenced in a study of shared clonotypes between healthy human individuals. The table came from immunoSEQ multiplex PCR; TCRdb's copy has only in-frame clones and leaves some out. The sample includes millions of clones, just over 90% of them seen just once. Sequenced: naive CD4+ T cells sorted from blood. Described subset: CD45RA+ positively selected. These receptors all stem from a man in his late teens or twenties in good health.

CDR3 sequence (DNA): TGTGCCAGCAGTGAAGCGGGACTTTCCGGAGAGACCCAGTACTTC. This gives the protein CASSEAGLSGETQYF. V gene TRBV2 combines with J gene TRBJ2-5, with a tentative D call TRBD2 (6 bases). Trimming removed 0 bases at V and 4 bases at J, with 12 bases between. Germline V lookup: CDR1 SNHLY, CDR2 FYNNEI. This CDR3 region has 15 residues.

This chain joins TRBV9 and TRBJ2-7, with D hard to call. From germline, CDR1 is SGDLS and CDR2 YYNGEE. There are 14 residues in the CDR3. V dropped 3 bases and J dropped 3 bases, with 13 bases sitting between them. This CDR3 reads CASSASPLDYEQYF. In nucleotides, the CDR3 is TGTGCCAGCAGCGCCTCCCCCCTTGACTACGAGCAGTACTTC. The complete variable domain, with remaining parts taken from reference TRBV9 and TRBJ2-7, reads DSGVTQTPKHLITATGQRVTLRCSPRSGDLSVYWYQQSLDQGLQFLIQYYNGEERAKGNILERFSAQQFPDLHSELNLSSLELGDSALYFCASSASPLDYEQYFGPGTRLTVT.

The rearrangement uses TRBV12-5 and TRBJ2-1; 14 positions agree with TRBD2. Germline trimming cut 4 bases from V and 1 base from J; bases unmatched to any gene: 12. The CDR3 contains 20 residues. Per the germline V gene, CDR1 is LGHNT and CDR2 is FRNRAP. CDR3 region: CASGSLTSGRASRSYNEQFF. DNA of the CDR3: TGTGCTAGTGGTTCCTTGACTAGCGGGAGGGCTTCTAGGTCCTACAATGAGCAGTTCTTC. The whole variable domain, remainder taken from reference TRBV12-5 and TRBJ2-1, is DARVTQTPRHKVTEMGQEVTMRCQPILGHNTVFWYRQTMMQGLELLAYFRNRAPLDDSGMPKDRFSAEMPDATLATLKIQPSEPRDSAVYFCASGSLTSGRASRSYNEQFFGPGTRLTVL.

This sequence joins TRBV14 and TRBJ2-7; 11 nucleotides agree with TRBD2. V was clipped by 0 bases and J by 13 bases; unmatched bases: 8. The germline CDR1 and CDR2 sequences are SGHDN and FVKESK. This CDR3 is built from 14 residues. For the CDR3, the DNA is TGTGCCAGCAGCCAAGAGGCCTCTAGCGGGAGGTTTTACTTC. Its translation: CASSQEASSGRFYF.

Written as DNA, the CDR3 is TGTGCCAGAAGCTTGGTGGGTCCGGAGGGAGAGCAGTACTTC. It specifies CARSLVGPEGEQYF. V gene TRBV5-3 combines with J gene TRBJ2-7; perhaps TRBD2 as D (6 bases). TRBV5-3 is designated an ORF whose function remains uncertain. CDR3 length equals 14 residues. Trimming left V 0 bases short and J 7 bases short, with 14 bases between.

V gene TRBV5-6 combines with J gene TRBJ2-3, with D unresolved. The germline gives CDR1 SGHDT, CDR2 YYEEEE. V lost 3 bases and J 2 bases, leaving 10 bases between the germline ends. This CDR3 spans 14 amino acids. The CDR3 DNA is TGTGCCAGCAGCTCGGACCCCGCCACAGATACGCAGTATTTT. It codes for CASSSDPATDTQYF. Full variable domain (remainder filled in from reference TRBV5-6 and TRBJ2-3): DAGVTQSPTHLIKTRGQQVTLRCSPKSGHDTVSWYQQALGQGPQFIFQYYEEEERQRGNFPDRFSGHQFPNYSSELNVNALLLGDSALYLCASSSDPATDTQYFGPGTRLTVL.

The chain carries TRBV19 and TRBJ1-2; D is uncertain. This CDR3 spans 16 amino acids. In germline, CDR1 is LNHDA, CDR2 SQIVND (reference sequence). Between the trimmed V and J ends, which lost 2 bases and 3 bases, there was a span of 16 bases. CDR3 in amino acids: CASSISGIEHHYGYTF. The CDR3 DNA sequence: TGTGCCAGTAGTATATCTGGGATCGAACACCACTATGGCTACACCTTC.

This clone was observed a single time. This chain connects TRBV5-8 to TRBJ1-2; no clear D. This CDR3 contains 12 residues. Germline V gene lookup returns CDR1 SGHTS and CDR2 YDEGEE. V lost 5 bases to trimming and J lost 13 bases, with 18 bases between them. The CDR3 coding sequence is TGTGCCAGCAGTCTCTTTTCTGGATTTCTCACCTTC. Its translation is CASSLFSGFLTF.

For the CDR3, the DNA is TGTGCCAGCAGTTCCCCTGGGCAGAGCTCCTCCTACGAGCAGTACTTC. This codes for CASSSPGQSSSYEQYF. This chain links TRBV6-6 with TRBJ2-7; the D is unclear. The V end was cut by 4 bases, the J end by 0 bases, with 16 bases between. CDR1 is MNHNY, CDR2 SVGAGI, per germline (reference sequence). There are 16 residues in the CDR3.

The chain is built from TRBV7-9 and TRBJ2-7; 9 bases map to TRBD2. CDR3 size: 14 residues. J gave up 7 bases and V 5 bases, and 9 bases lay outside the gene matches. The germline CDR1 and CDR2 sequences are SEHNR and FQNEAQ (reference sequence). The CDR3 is CASSPREGGGEQYF. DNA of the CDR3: TGTGCCAGCAGCCCGCGGGAGGGAGGCGGGGAGCAGTACTTC. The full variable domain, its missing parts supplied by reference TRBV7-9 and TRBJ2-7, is DTGVSQNPRHKITKRGQNVTFRCDPISEHNRLYWYRQTLGQGPEFLTYFQNEAQLEKSRLLSDRFSAERPKGSFSTLEIQRTEQGDSAMYLCASSPREGGGEQYFGPGTRLTVT.

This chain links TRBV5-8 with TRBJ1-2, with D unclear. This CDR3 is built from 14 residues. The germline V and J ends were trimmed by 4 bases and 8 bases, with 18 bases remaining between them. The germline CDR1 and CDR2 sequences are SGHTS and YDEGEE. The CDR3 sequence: CASSPTLGGAGYTF. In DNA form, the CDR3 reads TGTGCCAGCAGCCCCACGCTGGGAGGTGCCGGCTACACCTTC.

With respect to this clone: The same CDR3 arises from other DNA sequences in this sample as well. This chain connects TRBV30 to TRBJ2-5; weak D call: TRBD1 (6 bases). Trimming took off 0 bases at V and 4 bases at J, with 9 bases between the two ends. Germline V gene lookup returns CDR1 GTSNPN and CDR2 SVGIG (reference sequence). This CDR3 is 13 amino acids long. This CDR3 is CAWSVGAGETQYF. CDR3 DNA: TGTGCCTGGAGTGTGGGGGCGGGAGAGACCCAGTACTTC.

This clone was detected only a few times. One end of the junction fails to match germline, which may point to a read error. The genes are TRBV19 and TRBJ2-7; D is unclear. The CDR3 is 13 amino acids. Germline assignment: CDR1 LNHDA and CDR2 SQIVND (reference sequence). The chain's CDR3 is CASSIDRSNEQYF. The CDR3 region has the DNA TGTGCCAGTAGTATAGACCGCTCCAACGAGCAGTACTTC.

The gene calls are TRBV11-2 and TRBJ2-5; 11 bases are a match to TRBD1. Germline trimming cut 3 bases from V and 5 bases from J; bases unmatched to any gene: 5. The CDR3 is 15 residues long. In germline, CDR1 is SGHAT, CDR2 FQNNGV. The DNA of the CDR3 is TGTGCCAGCAGCTTTCGGACAGGGGGCCAGGAGACCCAGTACTTC. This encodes CASSFRTGGQETQYF.

The CDR3 nucleotides are TGTGCCAGCAGTGTTTCGGTGGGCCAGGGAAACACCATATATTTT. Protein: CASSVSVGQGNTIYF. J is TRBJ1-3 and V is TRBV2; no firm D call. Germline V gene lookup returns CDR1 SNHLY and CDR2 FYNNEI. The CDR3 has 15 amino acids. The V gene lost 4 bases and the J gene lost 4 bases, with 14 bases spanning the gap.

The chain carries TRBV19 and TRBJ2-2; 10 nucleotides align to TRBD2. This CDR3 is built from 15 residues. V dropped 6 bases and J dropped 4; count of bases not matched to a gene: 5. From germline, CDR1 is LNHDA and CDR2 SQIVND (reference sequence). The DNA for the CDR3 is TGTGCCAGTAGGATAAGCGGGAGGGCCACCGGGGAGCTGTTTTTT. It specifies CASRISGRATGELFF.

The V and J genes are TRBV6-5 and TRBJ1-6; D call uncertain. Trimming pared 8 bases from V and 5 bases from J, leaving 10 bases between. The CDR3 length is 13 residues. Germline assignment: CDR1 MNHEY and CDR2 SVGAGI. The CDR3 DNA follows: TGTGCCAGCTCGACAAGGCATAATTCACCCCTCCACTTT. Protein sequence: CASSTRHNSPLHF.

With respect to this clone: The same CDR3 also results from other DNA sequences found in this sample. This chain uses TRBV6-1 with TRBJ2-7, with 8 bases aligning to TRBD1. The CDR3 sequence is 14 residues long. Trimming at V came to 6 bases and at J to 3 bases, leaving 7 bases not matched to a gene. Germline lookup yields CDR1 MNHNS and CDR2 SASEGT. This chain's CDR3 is CASRPTGGSYEQYF. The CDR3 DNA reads TGTGCCAGCAGACCCACAGGGGGTAGCTACGAGCAGTACTTC.

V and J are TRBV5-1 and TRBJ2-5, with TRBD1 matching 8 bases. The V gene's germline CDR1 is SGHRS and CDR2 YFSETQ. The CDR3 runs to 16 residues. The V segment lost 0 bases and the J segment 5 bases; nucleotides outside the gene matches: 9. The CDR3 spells CASSLGPSGGRETQYF. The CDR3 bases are TGCGCCAGCAGCTTGGGTCCCTCAGGGGGCCGGGAGACCCAGTACTTC.

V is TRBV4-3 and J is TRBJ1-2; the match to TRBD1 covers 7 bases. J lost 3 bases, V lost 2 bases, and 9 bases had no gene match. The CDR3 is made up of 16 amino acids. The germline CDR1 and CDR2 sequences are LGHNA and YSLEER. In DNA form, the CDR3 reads TGCGCCAGCAGCCAAACCACGACAGGGTTTGACTATGGCTACACCTTC. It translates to CASSQTTTGFDYGYTF.

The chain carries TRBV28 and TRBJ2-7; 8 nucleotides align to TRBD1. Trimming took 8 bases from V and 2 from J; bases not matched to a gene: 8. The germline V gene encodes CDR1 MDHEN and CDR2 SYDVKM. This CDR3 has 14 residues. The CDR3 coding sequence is TGTGCCAGCGCAAGGGACAGGCGCACCTACGAGCAGTACTTC. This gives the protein CASARDRRTYEQYF. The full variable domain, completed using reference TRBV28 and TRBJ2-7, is DVKVTQSSRYLVKRTGEKVFLECVQDMDHENMFWYRQDPGLGLRLIYFSYDVKMKEKGDIPEGYSVSREKKERFSLILESASTNQTSMYLCASARDRRTYEQYFGPGTRLTVT.

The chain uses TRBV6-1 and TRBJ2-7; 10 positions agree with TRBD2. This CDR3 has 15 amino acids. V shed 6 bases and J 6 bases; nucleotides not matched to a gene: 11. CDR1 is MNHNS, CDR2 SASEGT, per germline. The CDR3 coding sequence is TGTGCCAGCAGAAGCCCTAGCGGGAGCAGAAGCGAGCAGTACTTC. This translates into CASRSPSGSRSEQYF.

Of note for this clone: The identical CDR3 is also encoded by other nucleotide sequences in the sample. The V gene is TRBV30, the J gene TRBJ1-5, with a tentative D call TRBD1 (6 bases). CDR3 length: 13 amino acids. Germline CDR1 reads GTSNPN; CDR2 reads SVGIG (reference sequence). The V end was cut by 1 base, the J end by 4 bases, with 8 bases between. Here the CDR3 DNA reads TGTGCCTGGAGTGAAAGGGGGAATCAGCCCCAGCATTTT. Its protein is CAWSERGNQPQHF.

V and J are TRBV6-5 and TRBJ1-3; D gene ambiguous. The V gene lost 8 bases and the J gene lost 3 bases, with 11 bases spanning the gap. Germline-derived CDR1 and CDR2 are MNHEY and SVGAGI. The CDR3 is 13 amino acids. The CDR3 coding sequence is TGTGCCAGCGGGGTGGAGGGTGGAAACACCATATATTTT. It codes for CASGVEGGNTIYF.

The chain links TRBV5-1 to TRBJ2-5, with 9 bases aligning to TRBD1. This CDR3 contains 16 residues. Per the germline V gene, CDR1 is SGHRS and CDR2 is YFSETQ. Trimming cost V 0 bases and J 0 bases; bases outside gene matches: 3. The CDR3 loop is CASSLDRGLYQETQYF. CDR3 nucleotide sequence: TGCGCCAGCAGCTTGGACAGGGGGCTTTACCAAGAGACCCAGTACTTC.

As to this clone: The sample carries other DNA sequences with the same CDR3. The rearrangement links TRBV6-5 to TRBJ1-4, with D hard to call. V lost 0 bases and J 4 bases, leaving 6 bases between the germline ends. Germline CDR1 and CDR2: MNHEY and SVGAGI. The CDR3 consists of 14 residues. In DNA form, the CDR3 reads TGTGCCAGCAGTTACTCCCGGGGTAATGAAAAACTGTTTTTT. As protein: CASSYSRGNEKLFF.

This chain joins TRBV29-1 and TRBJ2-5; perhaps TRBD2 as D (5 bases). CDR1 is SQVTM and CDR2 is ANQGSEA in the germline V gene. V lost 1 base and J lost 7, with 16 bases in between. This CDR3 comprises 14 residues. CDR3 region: CSVEGLYSEGTQYF. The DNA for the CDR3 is TGCAGCGTTGAAGGTTTGTACAGCGAGGGGACCCAGTACTTC.

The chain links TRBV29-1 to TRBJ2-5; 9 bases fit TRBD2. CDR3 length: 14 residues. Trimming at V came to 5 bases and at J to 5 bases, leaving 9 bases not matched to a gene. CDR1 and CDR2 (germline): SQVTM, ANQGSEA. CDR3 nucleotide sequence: TGCAGCGTTCGGCTAGCGGGACGGGGGGAGACCCAGTACTTC. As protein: CSVRLAGRGETQYF.

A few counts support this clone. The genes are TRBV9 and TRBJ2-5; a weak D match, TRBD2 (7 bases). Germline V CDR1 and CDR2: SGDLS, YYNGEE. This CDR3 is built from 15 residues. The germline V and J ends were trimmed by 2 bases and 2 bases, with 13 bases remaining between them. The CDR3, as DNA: TGTGCCAGCAGCGTTGGGGGGGCCGTGCAAGAGACCCAGTACTTC. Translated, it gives CASSVGGAVQETQYF.